Here is one TCR beta chain with its context. In the study's own analysis: The authors estimated nucleated cell counts from reference gene primer amplification. Measured with immunoSEQ multiplex PCR; TCRdb has only the in-frame clones, and not every one. That table furnishes V, J and clone size, whereas the DNA furnished D and trimming. The sample lists about 60,000 clones; 75% to 85% were seen once. The data stem from a study of blood T cell repertoires in COVID-19. Study-wide context: There were acute and convalescent COVID-19 samples, and they came from the United States, Italy and Spain. T cells, B-cell-depleted T cells, or PBMCs provided the cDNA or gDNA that served as material.

Trimming cost V 5 bases and J 5 bases, with 16 bases left between them. Looked up from germline, CDR1 is SGHVS and CDR2 is FNYEAQ. The CDR3 sequence is 15 residues long. The genes are TRBV7-6 and TRBJ1-5; D is ambiguous. The receptor was isolated from a human donor in a cohort sampled during active COVID-19. Material for sequencing was peripheral blood. CDR3 region: CASSPNVGVDQPQHF. CDR3 sequence (DNA): TGTGCCAGCAGCCCCAACGTCGGGGTGGATCAGCCCCAGCATTTT. Looking up the rest from reference TRBV7-6 and TRBJ1-5 gives the full variable domain: GAGVSQSPRYKVTKRGQDVALRCDPISGHVSLYWYRQALGQGPEFLTYFNYEAQQDKSGLPNDRFSAERPEGSISTLTIQRTEQRDSAMYRCASSPNVGVDQPQHFGDGTRLSIL.